In its sample, the clone carrying this T cell receptor (beta chain) was seen a few times. Its antigen is unknown. This specimen comes from a study of Graves' ophthalmopathy and Graves' hyperthyroidism. Study-wide results and caveats: The model reached 70% to 71% sensitivity and roughly 72% specificity for predicting ophthalmopathy progression.

RNA served as the template for amplifying TCR beta CDR3 regions. First-round RT-PCR used HTBI primers; second-round multiplex PCR followed. TCRdb processed the multiplex PCR reads anew with MiXCR; each CDR3 protein has one entry. The sample has a few hundred thousand distinct CDR3 sequences, under 40% seen once. The sample comprised peripheral blood or thyroid tissue (not recorded which). The sequence was obtained from an adult man with Graves' hyperthyroidism.

CDR3 DNA: TGTGCCAGCAGCTTATCCGTAAGGGGCCTAGTCTCCTCGGGGGTTCAAGAGACCCAGTACTTC. Amino acids: CASSLSVRGLVSSGVQETQYF. The rearrangement uses TRBV11-3 and TRBJ2-5; possibly TRBD2 for D (6 bases). The CDR3 has 21 amino acids. V lost 2 bases, J lost 2 bases, and 30 bases lay in between. Germline CDR1 SGHNT, CDR2 YENEEA.